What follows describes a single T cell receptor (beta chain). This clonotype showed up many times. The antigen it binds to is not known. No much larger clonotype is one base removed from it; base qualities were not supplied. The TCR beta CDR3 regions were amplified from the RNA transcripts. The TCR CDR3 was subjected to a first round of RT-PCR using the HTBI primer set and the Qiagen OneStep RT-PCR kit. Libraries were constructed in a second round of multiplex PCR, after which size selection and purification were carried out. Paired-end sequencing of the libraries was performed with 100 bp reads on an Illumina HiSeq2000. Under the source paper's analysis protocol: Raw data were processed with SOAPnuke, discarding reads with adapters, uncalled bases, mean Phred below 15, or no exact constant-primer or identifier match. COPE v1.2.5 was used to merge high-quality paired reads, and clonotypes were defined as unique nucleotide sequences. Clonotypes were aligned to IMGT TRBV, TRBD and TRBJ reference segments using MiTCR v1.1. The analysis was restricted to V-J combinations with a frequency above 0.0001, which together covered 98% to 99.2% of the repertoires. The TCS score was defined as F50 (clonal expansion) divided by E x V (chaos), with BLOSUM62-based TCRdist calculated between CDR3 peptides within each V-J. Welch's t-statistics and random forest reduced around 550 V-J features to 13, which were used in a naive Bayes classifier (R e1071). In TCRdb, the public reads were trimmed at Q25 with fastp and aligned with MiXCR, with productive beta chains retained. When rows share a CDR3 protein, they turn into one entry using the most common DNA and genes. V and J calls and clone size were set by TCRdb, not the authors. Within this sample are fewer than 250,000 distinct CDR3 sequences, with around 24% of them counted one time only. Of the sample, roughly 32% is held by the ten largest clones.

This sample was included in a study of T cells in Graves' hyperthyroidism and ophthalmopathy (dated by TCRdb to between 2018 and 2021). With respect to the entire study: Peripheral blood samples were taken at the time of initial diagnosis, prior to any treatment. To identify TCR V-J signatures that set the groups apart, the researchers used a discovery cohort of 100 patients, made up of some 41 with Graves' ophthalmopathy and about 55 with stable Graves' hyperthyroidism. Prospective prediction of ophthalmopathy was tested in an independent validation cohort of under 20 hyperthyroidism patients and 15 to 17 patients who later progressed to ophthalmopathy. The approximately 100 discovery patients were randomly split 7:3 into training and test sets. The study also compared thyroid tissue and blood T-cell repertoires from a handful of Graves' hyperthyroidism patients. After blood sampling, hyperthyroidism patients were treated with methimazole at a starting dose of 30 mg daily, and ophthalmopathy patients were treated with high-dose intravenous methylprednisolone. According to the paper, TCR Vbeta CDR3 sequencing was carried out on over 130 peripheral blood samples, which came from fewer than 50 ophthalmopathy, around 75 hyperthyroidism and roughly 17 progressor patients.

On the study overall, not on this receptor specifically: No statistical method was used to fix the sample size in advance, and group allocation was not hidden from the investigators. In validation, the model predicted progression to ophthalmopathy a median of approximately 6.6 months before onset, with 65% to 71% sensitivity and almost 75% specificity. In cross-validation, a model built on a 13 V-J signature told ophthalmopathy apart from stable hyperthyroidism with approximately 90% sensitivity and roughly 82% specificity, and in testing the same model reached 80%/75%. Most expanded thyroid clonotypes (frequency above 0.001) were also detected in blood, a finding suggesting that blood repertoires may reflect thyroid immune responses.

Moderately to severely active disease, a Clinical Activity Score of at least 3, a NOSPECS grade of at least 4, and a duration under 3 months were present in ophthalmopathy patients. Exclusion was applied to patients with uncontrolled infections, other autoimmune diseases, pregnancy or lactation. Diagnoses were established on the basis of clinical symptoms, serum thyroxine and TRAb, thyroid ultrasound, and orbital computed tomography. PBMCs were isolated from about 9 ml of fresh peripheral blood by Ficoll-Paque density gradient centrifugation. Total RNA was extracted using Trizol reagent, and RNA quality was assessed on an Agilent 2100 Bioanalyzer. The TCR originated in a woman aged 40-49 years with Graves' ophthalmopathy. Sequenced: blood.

The nucleotide sequence reads TGCGCCAGCAGCCAGCGGGAGAACTACGAGCAGTACTTC. This sequence encodes CASSQRENYEQYF. The V and J genes are TRBV4-1 and TRBJ2-7, and 7 bases in between align with TRBD2. The germline V gene provides CDR1 MGHRA and CDR2 YSYEKL. Spanning cysteine to phenylalanine, the CDR3 consists of 13 amino acids. Kept here is only the CDR3 DNA, which spans 39 bases and is read in frame from base 1. The V end gives up 3 bases and the J end 3 bases, leaving 2 bases in the junction not matched to a gene.